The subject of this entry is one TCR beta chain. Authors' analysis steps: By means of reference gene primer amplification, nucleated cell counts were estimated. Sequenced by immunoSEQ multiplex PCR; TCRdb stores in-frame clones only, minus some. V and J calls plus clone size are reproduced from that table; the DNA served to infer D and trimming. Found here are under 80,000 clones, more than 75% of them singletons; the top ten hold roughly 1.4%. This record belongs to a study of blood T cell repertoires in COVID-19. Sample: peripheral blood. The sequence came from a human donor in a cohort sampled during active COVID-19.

CDR3 nucleotides: TGTGCCATCAGTTCACAGGAGACCTACAATGAGCAGTTCTTC. The encoded protein is CAISSQETYNEQFF. The chain has TRBV10-3 and TRBJ2-1; tentatively, D is TRBD1 (5 bases). In germline, CDR1 is ENHRY, CDR2 SYGVKD. The CDR3 is 14 residues long. The V end lost 5 bases, the J end lost 2 bases, and 10 bases lay between the germline ends.